The clone carrying this T cell receptor beta chain was observed once. An amount of RNA that ranged from roughly 0.5 to 1 ug was reverse transcribed with random hexamers. The authors amplified TCR beta CDR3 across 54 Vbeta and 13 Jbeta using immunoSEQ multiplex PCR. TCRdb fed the immunoSEQ multiplex PCR reads into MiXCR, producing one record per CDR3 protein. The sample yields 200,000 to 300,000 distinct CDR3 sequences, 80% to 95% seen once. CD8+ and CD4+ T cells from blood underwent TCR beta sequencing, which was carried out in a high-throughput format. The multiple sclerosis control group was made up of treatment-naive patients with stable or active relapsing-remitting disease. The CD8+ and CD4+ T cells were negatively isolated, with the TEMRA cells enriched by FACS. This record comes from a study of CD8 T cells in Susac syndrome. Germline loops: CDR1 SGHTA, CDR2 FQGNSA. V was shortened by 3 bases and J by 0 bases, with 5 bases between the two germline ends. The CDR3 spans 13 residues.

The sample comprised CD4+ T cells from PBMCs. This TCR derives from a human donor with multiple sclerosis. This chain joins TRBV7-2 and TRBJ2-5; D is ambiguous. The CDR3 protein is CASSLPYQETQYF. The CDR3 DNA sequence: TGTGCCAGCAGCTTGCCATACCAAGAGACCCAGTACTTC. Full variable domain (missing parts from reference TRBV7-2 and TRBJ2-5): GAGVSQSPSNKVTEKGKDVELRCDPISGHTALYWYRQSLGQGLEFLIYFQGNSAPDKSGLPSDRFSAERTGGSVSTLTIQRTQQEDSAVYLCASSLPYQETQYFGPGTRLLVL.